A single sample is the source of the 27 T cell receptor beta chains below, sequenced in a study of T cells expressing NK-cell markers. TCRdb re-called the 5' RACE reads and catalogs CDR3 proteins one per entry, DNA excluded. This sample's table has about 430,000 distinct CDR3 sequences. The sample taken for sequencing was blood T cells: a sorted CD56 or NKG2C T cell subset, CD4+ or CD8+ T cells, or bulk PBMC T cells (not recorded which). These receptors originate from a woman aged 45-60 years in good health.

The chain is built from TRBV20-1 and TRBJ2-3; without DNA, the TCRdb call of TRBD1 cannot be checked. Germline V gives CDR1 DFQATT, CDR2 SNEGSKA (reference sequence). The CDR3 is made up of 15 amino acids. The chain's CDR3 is CSVQKPGLAADTQYF.

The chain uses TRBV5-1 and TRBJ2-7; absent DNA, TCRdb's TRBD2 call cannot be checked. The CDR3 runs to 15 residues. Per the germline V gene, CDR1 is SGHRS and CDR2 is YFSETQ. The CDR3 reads CASSLAAAGPREQYF.

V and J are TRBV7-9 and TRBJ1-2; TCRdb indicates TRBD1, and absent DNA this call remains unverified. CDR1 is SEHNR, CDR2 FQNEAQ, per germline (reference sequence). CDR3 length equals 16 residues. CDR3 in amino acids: CASSQDLTGPNYGYTF.

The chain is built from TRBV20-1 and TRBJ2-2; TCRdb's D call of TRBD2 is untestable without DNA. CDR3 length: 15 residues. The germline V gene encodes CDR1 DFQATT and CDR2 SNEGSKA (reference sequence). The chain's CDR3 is CSARGSSGFAGELFF.

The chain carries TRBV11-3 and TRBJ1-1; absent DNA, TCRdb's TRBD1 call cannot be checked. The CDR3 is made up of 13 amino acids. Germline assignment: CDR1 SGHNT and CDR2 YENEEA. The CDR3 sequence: CASSSGQGLEAFF.

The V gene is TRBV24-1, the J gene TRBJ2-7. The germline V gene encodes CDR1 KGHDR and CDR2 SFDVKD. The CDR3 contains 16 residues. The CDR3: CATSDRTRTGTYEQYF.

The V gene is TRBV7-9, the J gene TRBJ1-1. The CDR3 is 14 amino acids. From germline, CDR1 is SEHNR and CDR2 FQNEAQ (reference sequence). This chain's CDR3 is CASSLAGQAGKAFF.

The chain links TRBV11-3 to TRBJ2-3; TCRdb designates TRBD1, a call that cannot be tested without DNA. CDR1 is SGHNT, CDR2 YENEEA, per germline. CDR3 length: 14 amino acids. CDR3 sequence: CASNLAGRVNTQYF.

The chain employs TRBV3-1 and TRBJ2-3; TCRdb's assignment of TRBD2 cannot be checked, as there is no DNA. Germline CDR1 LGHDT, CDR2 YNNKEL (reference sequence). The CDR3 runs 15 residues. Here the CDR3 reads CASSDNGLSPDTQYF.

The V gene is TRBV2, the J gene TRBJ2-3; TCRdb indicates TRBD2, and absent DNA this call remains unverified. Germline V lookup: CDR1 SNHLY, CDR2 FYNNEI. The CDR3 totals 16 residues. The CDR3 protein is CASSEVSSGRTDTQYF. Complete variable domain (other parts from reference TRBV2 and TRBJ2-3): EPEVTQTPSHQVTQMGQEVILRCVPISNHLYFYWYRQILGQKVEFLVSFYNNEISEKSEIFDDQFSVERPDGSNFTLKIRSTKLEDSAMYFCASSEVSSGRTDTQYFGPGTRLTVL.

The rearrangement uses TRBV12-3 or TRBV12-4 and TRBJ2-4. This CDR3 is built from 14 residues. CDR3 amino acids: CASSFFGQKNIQYF.

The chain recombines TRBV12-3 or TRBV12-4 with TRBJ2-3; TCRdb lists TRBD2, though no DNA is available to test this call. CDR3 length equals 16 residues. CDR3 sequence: CASSYGLAPDTDTQYF.

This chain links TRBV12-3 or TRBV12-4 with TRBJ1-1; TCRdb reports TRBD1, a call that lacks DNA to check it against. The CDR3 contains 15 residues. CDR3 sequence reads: CASSPWGPMNTEAFF.

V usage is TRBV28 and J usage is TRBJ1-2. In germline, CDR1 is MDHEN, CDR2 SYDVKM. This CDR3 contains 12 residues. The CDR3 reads CASSSEVYGYTF.

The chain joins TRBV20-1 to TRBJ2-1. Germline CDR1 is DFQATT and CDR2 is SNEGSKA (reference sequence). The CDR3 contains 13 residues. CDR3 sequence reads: CSARGYLRNEQFF.

The chain's CDR3 is CSAIALGSEQYF. V gene TRBV20-1 combines with J gene TRBJ2-7. The CDR3 covers 12 residues. The germline CDR1 and CDR2 sequences are DFQATT and SNEGSKA (reference sequence).

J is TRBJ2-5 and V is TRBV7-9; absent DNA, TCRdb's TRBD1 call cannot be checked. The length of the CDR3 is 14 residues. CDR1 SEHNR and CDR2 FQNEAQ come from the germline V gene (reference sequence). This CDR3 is CASSRQGLSETQYF.

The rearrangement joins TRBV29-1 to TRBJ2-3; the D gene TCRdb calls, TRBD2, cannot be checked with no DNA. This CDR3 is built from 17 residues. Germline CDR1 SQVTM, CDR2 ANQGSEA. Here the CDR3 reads CSVELLGLAGGGDTQYF.

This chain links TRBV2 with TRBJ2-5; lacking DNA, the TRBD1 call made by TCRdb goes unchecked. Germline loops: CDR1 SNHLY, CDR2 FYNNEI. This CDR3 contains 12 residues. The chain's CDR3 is CANRDNQETQYF.

CDR3 loop: CASAKAGLAGSGELFF. The V call is TRBV12-3 or TRBV12-4, the J call TRBJ2-2; TCRdb gives TRBD2 as the D gene, but with no DNA this cannot be confirmed. The CDR3 covers 16 residues.

CDR3 residues: CASSSLDRISVSQPQHF. This chain uses TRBV9 with TRBJ1-5; TCRdb returns TRBD1, unconfirmable since there is no DNA. Germline values: CDR1 SGDLS, CDR2 YYNGEE. CDR3 length: 17 amino acids.

The CDR3 spells CASSQGTGGSTGELFF. The V gene is TRBV3-1, the J gene TRBJ2-2; checking the TCRdb D call of TRBD1 is not possible without DNA. From germline, CDR1 is LGHDT and CDR2 YNNKEL (reference sequence). This CDR3 spans 16 amino acids.

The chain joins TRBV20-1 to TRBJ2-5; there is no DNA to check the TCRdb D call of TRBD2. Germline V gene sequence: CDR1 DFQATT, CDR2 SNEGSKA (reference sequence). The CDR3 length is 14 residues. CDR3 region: CSARGGGPRETQYF.

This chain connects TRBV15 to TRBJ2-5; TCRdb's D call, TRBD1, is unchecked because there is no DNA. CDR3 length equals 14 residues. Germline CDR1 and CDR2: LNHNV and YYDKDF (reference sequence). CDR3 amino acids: CATSREAGGETQYF.

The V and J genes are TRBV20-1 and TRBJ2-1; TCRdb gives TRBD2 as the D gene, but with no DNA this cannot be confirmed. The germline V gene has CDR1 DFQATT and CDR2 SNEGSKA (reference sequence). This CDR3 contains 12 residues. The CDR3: CSAPGLPSEQFF.

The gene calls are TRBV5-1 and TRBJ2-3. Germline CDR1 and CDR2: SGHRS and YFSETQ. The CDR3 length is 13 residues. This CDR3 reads CASMNLGTDTQYF.

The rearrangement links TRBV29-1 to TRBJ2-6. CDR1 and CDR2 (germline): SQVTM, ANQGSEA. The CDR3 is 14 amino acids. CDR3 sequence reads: CSVKPRSGANVLTF.